This T cell receptor beta chain appears in the sequencing data of a study of neoadjuvant anti-PD-1 for oral cavity cancer. About the study: Most patients had three to four biweekly doses of 3 mg/kg nivolumab before resection. Patients without progression received a fourth nivolumab dose around day 43, then surgical resection on days 50-56. The study's findings and limits: With three patients per group, TCR findings need larger cohorts.

V trimming: 5 bases; J trimming: 1 base; junction bases outside the gene matches: 10. CDR1 is SEHNR and CDR2 is FQNEAQ in the germline V gene (reference sequence). This CDR3 has 16 amino acids. This table comes from immunoSEQ multiplex PCR, and its TCRdb copy is limited to in-frame clones, with some not included. The repertoire has tens of thousands of clones, around two fifths of them found once; the top ten carry more than 15%. With respect to this clone: Its target is not known.

The sample's time point: after neoadjuvant nivolumab, at surgical resection. Patients had newly diagnosed, untreated stage II-IVA oral cavity squamous cell carcinoma. This specimen was tumor tissue, taken after nivolumab (anti-PD-1) treatment. The chain employs TRBV7-9 and TRBJ1-2, with 7 bases lining up with TRBD1. This clonotype was obtained from a person aged 35-79 years with oral cavity squamous cell carcinoma. CDR3 residues: CASSPDRASLNYGYTF. The CDR3 region has the DNA TGTGCCAGCAGCCCCGACAGGGCCTCACTTAACTATGGCTACACCTTC.